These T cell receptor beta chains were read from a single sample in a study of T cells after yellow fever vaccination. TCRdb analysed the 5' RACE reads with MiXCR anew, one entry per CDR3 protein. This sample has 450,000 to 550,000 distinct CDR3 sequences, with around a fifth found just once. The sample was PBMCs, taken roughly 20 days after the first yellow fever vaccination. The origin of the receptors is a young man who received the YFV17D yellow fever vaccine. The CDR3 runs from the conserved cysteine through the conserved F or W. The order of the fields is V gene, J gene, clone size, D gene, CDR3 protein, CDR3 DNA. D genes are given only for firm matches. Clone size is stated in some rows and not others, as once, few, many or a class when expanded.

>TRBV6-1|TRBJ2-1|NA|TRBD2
CASNPGTSGNNEQFF
TGTGCCAGCAACCCCGGGACTAGCGGGAACAATGAGCAGTTCTTC
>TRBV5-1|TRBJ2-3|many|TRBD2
CASSLSGGLGTDTQYF
TGCGCCAGCAGCCTTAGCGGGGGGCTTGGCACAGATACGCAGTATTTT
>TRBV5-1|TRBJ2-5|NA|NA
CASSFLAVETQYF
NA
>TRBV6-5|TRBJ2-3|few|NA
CASSLNPRIQHTDTQYF
TGTGCCAGCAGTTTGAACCCAAGGATCCAGCACACAGATACGCAGTATTTT
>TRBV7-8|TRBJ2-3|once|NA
CASSTRQTDTQYF
TGTGCCAGCAGCACGAGACAGACGGATACGCAGTATTTT
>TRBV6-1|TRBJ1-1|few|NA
CASSEAGPGAFF
TGTGCCAGCAGTGAAGCAGGGCCCGGGGCTTTCTTT
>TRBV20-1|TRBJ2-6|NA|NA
CSAYQGAGANVLTF
TGCAGTGCCTACCAGGGAGCAGGGGCCAACGTCCTGACTTTC
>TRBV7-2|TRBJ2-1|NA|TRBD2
CASSLARLAGVNEQFF
TGTGCCAGCAGCTTAGCCCGACTAGCGGGGGTCAATGAGCAGTTCTTC
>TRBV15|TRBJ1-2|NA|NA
CATSREPSAGHYGYTF
TGTGCCACCAGCAGAGAACCTAGTGCGGGCCACTATGGCTACACCTTC
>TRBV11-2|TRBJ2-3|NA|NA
CASYYGRDTDTQYF
TGTGCCAGCTATTACGGCAGGGACACAGATACGCAGTATTTT
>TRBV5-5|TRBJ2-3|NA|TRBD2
CASSVPSGGASDTQYF
TGTGCCAGCAGCGTCCCGAGCGGGGGGGCTTCAGATACGCAGTATTTT
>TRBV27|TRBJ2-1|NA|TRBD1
CASSLGAGGPLNQFF
TGTGCCAGCAGTTTAGGGGCAGGGGGCCCGCTAAATCAGTTCTTC
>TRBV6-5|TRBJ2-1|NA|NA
CASSYGHDNEQFF
TGTGCCAGCAGTTACGGCCATGACAATGAGCAGTTCTTC
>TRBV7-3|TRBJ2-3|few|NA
CAILTRTNF
TGTGCCATCCTAACTCGGACAAATTTT
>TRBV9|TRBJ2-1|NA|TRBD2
CASSATGLAGGPTSRNEQFF
TGTGCCAGCAGCGCGACCGGACTAGCGGGGGGCCCAACATCACGCAATGAGCAGTTCTTC
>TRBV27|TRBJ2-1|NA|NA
CASSLGGRRRNEQFF
TGTGCCAGCAGTTTGGGTGGCAGGCGAAGGAATGAGCAGTTCTTC
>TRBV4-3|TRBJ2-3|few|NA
CASSQSWGPDTQYF
TGCGCCAGCAGCCAATCGTGGGGTCCAGATACGCAGTATTTT
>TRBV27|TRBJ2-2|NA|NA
CASSLKGLGTGELFF
TGTGCCAGCAGTTTAAAAGGGCTGGGTACCGGGGAGCTGTTTTTT
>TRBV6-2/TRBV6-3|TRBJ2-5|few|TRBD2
CASSVSGGTTIPETQYF
TGTGCCAGCAGTGTGAGCGGGGGGACCACTATCCCAGAGACCCAGTACTTC
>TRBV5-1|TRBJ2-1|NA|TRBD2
CASSWGGSEQFF
TGCGCCAGCAGCTGGGGAGGGAGTGAGCAGTTCTTC
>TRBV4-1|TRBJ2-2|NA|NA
CASSQETGEAGELFF
TGCGCCAGCAGCCAAGAGACCGGGGAGGCCGGGGAGCTGTTTTTT
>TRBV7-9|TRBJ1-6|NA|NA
CASSRTEANSPLHF
TGTGCCAGCAGCCGGACGGAAGCAAATTCACCCCTCCACTTT
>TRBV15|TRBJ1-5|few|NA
CATSRDRADSNQPQHF
TGTGCCACCAGCAGAGACAGAGCCGATAGCAATCAGCCCCAGCATTTT
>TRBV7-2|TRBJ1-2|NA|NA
CASRQTTGYGYTF
TGTGCCAGCAGGCAAACAACAGGATATGGCTACACCTTC
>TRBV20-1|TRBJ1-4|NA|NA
CSALGETNEKLFF
TGCAGTGCCTTAGGGGAAACTAATGAAAAACTGTTTTTT
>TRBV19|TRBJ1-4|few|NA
CASTGGLGDEKLFF
TGTGCCAGTACCGGGGGACTTGGAGACGAAAAACTGTTTTTT
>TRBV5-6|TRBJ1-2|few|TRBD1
CASSPTGGTYGYTF
TGTGCCAGCAGTCCAACAGGGGGCACCTATGGCTACACCTTC
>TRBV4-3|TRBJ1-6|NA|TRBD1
CASSQAYRGDSPLHF
TGCGCCAGCAGCCAAGCGTACAGGGGGGACTCACCCCTCCACTTT
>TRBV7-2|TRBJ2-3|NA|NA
CASSHPGRLDTQYF
TGTGCCAGCAGCCACCCGGGCAGGTTAGATACGCAGTATTTT
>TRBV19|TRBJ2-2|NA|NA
CASSGGYTGELFF
TGTGCCAGTAGTGGGGGGTACACCGGGGAGCTGTTTTTT
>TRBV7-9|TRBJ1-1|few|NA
CASNPTVNTEAFF
TGTGCCAGCAACCCGACAGTAAACACTGAAGCTTTCTTT